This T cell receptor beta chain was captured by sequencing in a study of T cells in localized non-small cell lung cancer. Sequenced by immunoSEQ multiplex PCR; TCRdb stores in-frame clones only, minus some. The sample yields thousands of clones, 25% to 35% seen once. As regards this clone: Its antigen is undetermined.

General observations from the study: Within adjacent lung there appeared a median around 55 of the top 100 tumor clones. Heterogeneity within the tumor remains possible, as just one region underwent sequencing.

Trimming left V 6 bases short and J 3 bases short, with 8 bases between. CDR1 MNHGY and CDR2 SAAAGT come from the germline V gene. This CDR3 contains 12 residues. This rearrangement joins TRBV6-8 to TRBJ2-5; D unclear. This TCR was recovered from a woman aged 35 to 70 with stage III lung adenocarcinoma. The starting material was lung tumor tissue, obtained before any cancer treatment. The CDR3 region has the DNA TGTGCCAGCAGACCACCTAAAGAGACCCAGTACTTC. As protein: CASRPPKETQYF.